The T cell receptor (beta chain) described here comes from a study of OX40 agonist ivuxolimab in advanced cancers. Sampling times: baseline, cycle 4 day 1, cycle 7 day 1. TCRdb keeps only in-frame clones here, not all; method: immunoSEQ multiplex PCR. The sample includes roughly 34,000 clones, about nine tenths of them seen just once. CDR3 length: 14 amino acids. Germline loops: CDR1 SEHNR, CDR2 FQNEAQ (reference sequence). Trimming shortened V by 3 bases and J by 2 bases, and 9 bases separated the two germline ends. V gene TRBV7-9 combines with J gene TRBJ2-3; D possibly corresponds to TRBD2 (6 bases). The sequencing here drew on CD4+ or CD8+ T cells sorted from blood, taken in a trial of the OX40 agonist ivuxolimab. This TCR was recovered from an adult with an advanced solid tumor such as melanoma, head and neck, liver or kidney cancer. CDR3 sequence: CASSLGGNTDTQYF. The CDR3 DNA is TGTGCCAGCAGCTTGGGGGGAAACACAGATACGCAGTATTTT.